The 23 T cell receptor beta chains listed next were all sequenced from one sample in a study of CD8 T cells in ankylosing spondylitis. TCRdb re-derived calls from the 5' RACE reads in MiXCR, one entry per CDR3 protein. This table has a few hundred thousand distinct CDR3 sequences, under 20% appearing once. The sample consisted of blood, either unsorted or a sorted T cell fraction (not recorded which). Receptor source: a male donor with ankylosing spondylitis or in good health (not recorded which).

The chain carries TRBV29-1 and TRBJ2-5; D gene uncertain. V was shortened by 3 bases and J by 9 bases, with 20 bases between the two germline ends. CDR1 and CDR2 (germline): SQVTM, ANQGSEA. The CDR3 loop spans 14 amino acids. The CDR3 nucleotides are TGCAGCGTTGAGGAAAGTATATCGTGGTTTGCCCAGTACTTC. It encodes CSVEESISWFAQYF.

Only a few counts were recorded for this clonotype. DNA for the CDR3: TGCAGCGTTGAAGGGACAGGCACTAGCACAGATACGCAGTATTTT. Protein: CSVEGTGTSTDTQYF. The V call is TRBV29-1, the J call TRBJ2-3; 7 bases fit TRBD1. This CDR3 is 15 amino acids long. CDR1 and CDR2 from the germline V gene are SQVTM and ANQGSEA. V gave up 1 base and J gave up 0 bases; unmatched junction bases: 4.

This clonotype was seen a handful of times. The chain uses TRBV4-2 and TRBJ2-1; D gene unclear. Germline CDR1 LGHNA, CDR2 YNFKEQ. V was pared by 4 bases and J by 8 bases, with 9 bases between. The CDR3 has 12 residues. DNA of the CDR3: TGTGCCAGCAGCCCCCCCGGTTATGAGCAGTTCTTC. Protein: CASSPPGYEQFF.

For the CDR3, the DNA is TGCAGTGCTAGACCGCTTCGGACTAGCGGGTCCTACGAGCAGTACTTC. Translation: CSARPLRTSGSYEQYF. The chain employs TRBV20-1 and TRBJ2-7, with TRBD2 matching 11 bases. The V gene's germline CDR1 is DFQATT and CDR2 SNEGSKA (reference sequence). The CDR3 is made up of 16 amino acids. The V and J ends lost 2 bases and 1 base, in that order; junction bases with no gene match: 7.

In its sample, this clonotype was seen many times. This CDR3 is CASNRAGTGEQYF. CDR3 in DNA: TGTGCCAGCAATCGGGCAGGGACGGGCGAGCAGTACTTC. The rearrangement links TRBV7-9 to TRBJ2-7; D may correspond to TRBD1 or TRBD2 (5 bases each). Trimming stripped 7 bases from V and 6 bases from J, with 16 bases between. There are 13 residues in the CDR3. The germline gives CDR1 SEHNR, CDR2 FQNEAQ (reference sequence).

This clonotype has more than one count but fewer than ten. The gene calls are TRBV12-3 or TRBV12-4 and TRBJ1-2; D gene uncertain. CDR3 size: 10 residues. V dropped 8 bases and J dropped 3 bases, with 4 bases sitting between them. The CDR3 loop is CASGHYGYTF. CDR3 in DNA: TGTGCCAGCGGCCACTATGGCTACACCTTC.

This clonotype was recorded a few times. This chain links TRBV27 with TRBJ1-1; 9 positions match TRBD1. This CDR3 is 15 amino acids long. V was clipped by 3 bases and J by 2 bases; unmatched bases: 4. Per germline, CDR1 MNHEY and CDR2 SMNVEV (reference sequence). As DNA, the CDR3 is TGTGCCAGCAGTTTGGACAGGGGCCGTAACACTGAAGCTTTCTTT. It yields the protein CASSLDRGRNTEAFF.

There are a few counts of this clonotype. This rearrangement joins TRBV29-1 to TRBJ2-7; 11 bases agree with TRBD2. Germline V gene data show CDR1 as SQVTM and CDR2 as ANQGSEA. This CDR3 spans 16 amino acids. V trimming: 4 bases; J trimming: 0 bases; junction bases outside the gene matches: 8. DNA for the CDR3: TGCAGCGTTGGCACTAGCGGGAGTCGAAGCTCCTACGAGCAGTACTTC. It translates to CSVGTSGSRSSYEQYF.

This clonotype was found once. CDR3 DNA sequence: TGTGCCAGCAGCTTAGTGGGCTTTTCAAGCGAGCAGTACTTC. Encoded protein: CASSLVGFSSEQYF. The chain uses TRBV7-9 and TRBJ2-7; D remains unclear. Trimming stripped 1 base from V and 6 bases from J, with 13 bases between. There are 14 residues in the CDR3. Per germline, CDR1 SEHNR and CDR2 FQNEAQ (reference sequence). The full variable domain, rest sourced from reference TRBV7-9 and TRBJ2-7, is DTGVSQNPRHKITKRGQNVTFRCDPISEHNRLYWYRQTLGQGPEFLTYFQNEAQLEKSRLLSDRFSAERPKGSFSTLEIQRTEQGDSAMYLCASSLVGFSSEQYFGPGTRLTVT.

V usage is TRBV7-3 and J usage is TRBJ2-1; 7 nucleotides line up with TRBD1. This CDR3 region has 15 residues. V lost 2 bases, J lost 2 bases, and 3 bases stayed unmatched. CDR1 and CDR2 (germline): SGHTA, FQGTGA. The CDR3 bases are TGTGCCAGCAGCTTACTACAGGGGACCTACAATGAGCAGTTCTTC. Its translation: CASSLLQGTYNEQFF.

This clonotype was recorded at least ten times. V usage is TRBV4-1 and J usage is TRBJ2-1, with 8 bases lining up with TRBD2. The CDR3 loop spans 13 amino acids. Germline-derived CDR1 and CDR2 are MGHRA and YSYEKL. V trimming: 4 bases; J trimming: 5 bases; junction bases outside the gene matches: 1. This chain's CDR3 is CASSPLADNEQFF. The DNA of the CDR3 is TGCGCCAGCAGCCCACTAGCGGACAATGAGCAGTTCTTC.

A few counts support this clonotype. The genes are TRBV29-1 and TRBJ2-7; possibly TRBD1 for D (5 bases). V shed 7 bases and J shed 6 bases, with 19 bases lying between them. This CDR3 has 13 residues. The germline V gene encodes CDR1 SQVTM and CDR2 ANQGSEA. The chain's CDR3 is CSARTRLRGEQYF. The CDR3 DNA follows: TGCAGCGCGCGGACCAGACTTAGGGGCGAGCAGTACTTC.

This clonotype was observed at least ten times. The chain combines TRBV5-1 with TRBJ2-1; D is unresolved. CDR1 is SGHRS and CDR2 is YFSETQ in the germline V gene. This CDR3 spans 16 amino acids. The ends were cut back, 0 bases at V and 0 bases at J, with 10 bases in the middle. This CDR3 is CASSLESELSYNEQFF. Written as DNA, the CDR3 is TGCGCCAGCAGCTTGGAATCGGAGCTCTCCTACAATGAGCAGTTCTTC.

This clonotype was seen more than once but under ten times. The J gene is TRBJ2-7, the V gene TRBV27; tentative D call: TRBD1 (6 bases). From germline, CDR1 is MNHEY and CDR2 SMNVEV (reference sequence). V was clipped by 7 bases and J by 7 bases, with 20 bases between them. This CDR3 is built from 14 residues. The CDR3 spells CASIAPGAIGEQYF. The DNA of the CDR3 is TGTGCCAGCATCGCGCCAGGGGCTATTGGTGAGCAGTACTTC.

This rearrangement joins TRBV19 to TRBJ1-5; no firm D call. The CDR3 is 14 residues long. V was pared by 5 bases and J by 3 bases, with 11 bases between. The germline gives CDR1 LNHDA, CDR2 SQIVND (reference sequence). CDR3 nucleotides: TGTGCCAGTAGTTATGGGGATTACAATCAGCCCCAGCATTTT. It is translated as CASSYGDYNQPQHF. Filled out from reference TRBV19 and TRBJ1-5, the complete variable domain reads DGGITQSPKYLFRKEGQNVTLSCEQNLNHDAMYWYRQDPGQGLRLIYYSQIVNDFQKGDIAEGYSVSREKKESFPLTVTSAQKNPTAFYLCASSYGDYNQPQHFGDGTRLSIL.

This clonotype occurred a few times. V gene TRBV3-1 combines with J gene TRBJ2-1; no definite D call. The CDR3 spans 14 residues. V lost 3 bases and J lost 0, with 6 bases in between. Germline loops: CDR1 LGHDT, CDR2 YNNKEL (reference sequence). The CDR3 loop is CASSHTSSYNEQFF. In nucleotides, the CDR3 is TGTGCCAGCAGCCATACTTCCTCCTACAATGAGCAGTTCTTC.

This clonotype was detected a few times. The V gene is TRBV4-1, the J gene TRBJ2-4; the match to TRBD2 covers 10 bases. This CDR3 spans 16 amino acids. Unmatched junction bases numbered 9, after V lost 1 base and J lost 9 bases. The germline CDR1 and CDR2 sequences are MGHRA and YSYEKL. The CDR3 reads CASSQVGLAGVFIQYF. CDR3 DNA: TGCGCCAGCAGCCAAGTTGGCCTAGCGGGAGTTTTCATTCAGTACTTC.

The V gene is TRBV6-1, the J gene TRBJ2-7, with 11 nucleotides matching TRBD2. Per germline, CDR1 MNHNS and CDR2 SASEGT. J gave up 2 bases and V 7 bases, and 4 bases lay outside the gene matches. This CDR3 is built from 14 residues. In DNA form, the CDR3 reads TGTGCCAGCAATATAGCGGGAGGGCCCTACGAGCAGTACTTC. Translated, it gives CASNIAGGPYEQYF.

The chain links TRBV6-5 to TRBJ2-5; 7 bases map to TRBD2. V was pared by 8 bases and J by 5 bases, with 5 bases of the junction left unmatched. Per the germline V gene, CDR1 is MNHEY and CDR2 is SVGAGI. The CDR3 length is 12 residues. The CDR3 loop is CASGTGGETQYF. The DNA of the CDR3 is TGTGCCAGCGGGACCGGGGGGGAGACCCAGTACTTC.

This clonotype has only a few counts. The rearrangement links TRBV19 to TRBJ2-7; 7 bases line up with TRBD1. V lost 7 bases to trimming and J lost 2 bases; unmatched junction nucleotides: 8. The CDR3 sequence is 14 residues long. Germline CDR1 is LNHDA and CDR2 is SQIVND (reference sequence). CDR3 DNA sequence: TGTGCCAGTATGCAACAAACAGGGGCCTACGAGCAGTACTTC. Protein sequence: CASMQQTGAYEQYF.

Only a few counts were recorded for this clonotype. The chain couples TRBV11-2 to TRBJ2-7, with D uncertain. In germline, CDR1 is SGHAT, CDR2 FQNNGV. Trimming pared 5 bases from V and 0 bases from J, leaving 14 bases between. This CDR3 region has 15 residues. In DNA form, the CDR3 reads TGTGCCAGCAGCCCTCGGTTTGCCTTCTCCTACGAGCAGTACTTC. It translates to CASSPRFAFSYEQYF.

In this sample, this clonotype turned up many times. CDR3 bases: TGCAGCGTTGAAGATTCCGAAGGGATCTACGAGCAGTACTTC. Its protein is CSVEDSEGIYEQYF. V usage is TRBV29-1 and J usage is TRBJ2-7; D unclear. The CDR3 is 14 residues long. Germline CDR1 and CDR2: SQVTM and ANQGSEA. V was clipped by 0 bases and J by 3 bases, with 12 bases between them.

This clonotype was found a few times. The chain has TRBV12-3 or TRBV12-4 and TRBJ2-1, with D possibly being TRBD1 or TRBD2 (5 bases each). Trimming left V 5 bases short and J 7 bases short, with 15 bases between. This CDR3 comprises 14 residues. CDR3: CASSGWDGKNEQFF. The CDR3, as DNA: TGTGCCAGCAGTGGCTGGGACGGAAAGAATGAGCAGTTCTTC.